The 9 T cell receptor beta chains below were found in one sample sequenced in a study of shared clonotypes between healthy human individuals. Clones were read by immunoSEQ multiplex PCR, and TCRdb kept only the in-frame ones, dropping some. Altogether around 1.6 million clones are present, 95% to 99% being singletons, with the ten largest covering 0.45%. The sample was naive CD4+ T cells sorted from blood. Subset of the sample: CD45RA+ positively selected. The source of these receptors is a young man in good health.

V gene TRBV29-1 combines with J gene TRBJ1-1; a weak D match, TRBD1 (6 bases). Germline CDR1 is SQVTM and CDR2 is ANQGSEA. The CDR3 runs to 12 residues. The V end lost 3 bases, the J end lost 4 bases, and 9 bases lay between the germline ends. CDR3 protein: CSVETGITEAFF. The CDR3 bases are TGCAGCGTTGAGACAGGTATCACTGAAGCTTTCTTT.

This sequence joins TRBV7-9 and TRBJ2-5, with D tentatively TRBD1 (6 bases). Trimming left V 5 bases short and J 3 bases short, with 22 bases between. CDR1 SEHNR and CDR2 FQNEAQ come from the germline V gene (reference sequence). This CDR3 contains 17 residues. CDR3 nucleotide sequence: TGTGCCAGCAGCCCGGGTCATCTCACAGGGTCCAAAGAGACCCAGTACTTC. Amino acids: CASSPGHLTGSKETQYF.

The chain recombines TRBV7-6 with TRBJ2-5; TRBD1 agrees at 9 bases. This CDR3 region has 15 residues. Per germline, CDR1 SGHVS and CDR2 FNYEAQ. V shed 1 base and J 2 bases; nucleotides not matched to a gene: 2. CDR3 coding DNA: TGTGCCAGCAGCTTAGGGGACAGGGCTCAAGAGACCCAGTACTTC. It encodes CASSLGDRAQETQYF.

This chain uses TRBV7-3 with TRBJ2-4; a possible D gene is TRBD2 (6 bases). The V gene's germline CDR1 is SGHTA and CDR2 FQGTGA. The CDR3 sequence is 13 residues long. Trimming took off 5 bases at V and 8 bases at J, with 13 bases between the two ends. CDR3 loop: CASSPGGTDIQYF. CDR3 DNA sequence: TGTGCCAGCAGCCCTGGAGGGACGGACATTCAGTACTTC.

The gene calls are TRBV19 and TRBJ2-2; D remains unclear. V dropped 3 bases and J dropped 6 bases, with 8 bases sitting between them. This CDR3 contains 13 residues. Germline values: CDR1 LNHDA, CDR2 SQIVND (reference sequence). CDR3 nucleotides: TGTGCCAGTAGTATTACGTCGGCCGGGGAGCTGTTTTTT. Its translation: CASSITSAGELFF.

This CDR3 is CASSWTGRDTEAFF. CDR3 DNA: TGTGCCAGCAGCTGGACAGGGCGAGACACTGAAGCTTTCTTT. The chain links TRBV9 to TRBJ1-1, with 8 bases lining up with TRBD1. This CDR3 region has 14 residues. Trimming at V came to 4 bases and at J to 3 bases, leaving 5 bases not matched to a gene. CDR1 and CDR2 from the germline V gene are SGDLS and YYNGEE.

Details on this clone: This sample includes further DNA sequences coding for the same CDR3. This rearrangement joins TRBV9 to TRBJ1-1; D remains ambiguous. There are 15 residues in the CDR3. CDR1 is SGDLS and CDR2 is YYNGEE in the germline V gene. Trimming removed 0 bases from V and 0 bases from J, with 9 bases in between. CDR3 DNA sequence: TGTGCCAGCAGCGTAGGATCTGCTCTGAACACTGAAGCTTTCTTT. It translates to CASSVGSALNTEAFF.

The chain links TRBV2 to TRBJ2-7; 14 bases are shared with TRBD2. V lost 2 bases and J lost 5; bases outside the gene matches: 17. This CDR3 region has 20 residues. Germline V lookup: CDR1 SNHLY, CDR2 FYNNEI. The CDR3 region has the DNA TGTGCCAGCAGTGAACCCCTAAGAGGACTAGCGGGAGGTACTGGCCACGAGCAGTACTTC. This gives the protein CASSEPLRGLAGGTGHEQYF.

This CDR3 reads CASRSKREPTDTQYF. DNA for the CDR3: TGTGCCAGCAGGTCAAAACGGGAGCCGACAGATACGCAGTATTTT. The rearrangement uses TRBV7-9 and TRBJ2-3; TRBD2 is a possible D gene (6 bases). There are 15 residues in the CDR3. Germline values: CDR1 SEHNR, CDR2 FQNEAQ (reference sequence). V was pared by 6 bases and J by 3 bases, with 16 bases between.